This TCR beta chain is from a study of T cell repertoires in ileal Crohn's disease. Study in general: Operated complications were stricturing disease (approximately 61%) and penetrating disease (39%). The M6 sample came from neoterminal ileum during colonoscopy after surgery. Notes on the study in general: Compared with CD4 T cells, sorted CD8 cells carried more expanded clones.

Time point: neoterminal ileum biopsy at postoperative endoscopy, about 6 months after surgery. Adults with ileal or ileocolonic Crohn's disease and an indication for resection were eligible. The germline V gene has CDR1 SGHNT and CDR2 YYREEE (reference sequence). The CDR3 consists of 14 residues. Trimming cost V 8 bases and J 3 bases; bases outside gene matches: 10. Clones were sequenced by immunoSEQ multiplex PCR, and TCRdb holds only the in-frame ones, with some missing. Among about 12,000 clones listed, 82% were seen once. Comments on this clone: Antigen: not known.

This TCR came from an adult with Crohn's disease. The J gene is TRBJ1-1, the V gene TRBV5-4, with 7 bases identical to TRBD1. Source material: ileal tissue. The CDR3 DNA reads as TGTGCCAGTCGACAGGGACCTAGAGACACTGAAGCTTTCTTT. Translating gives CASRQGPRDTEAFF.